The 17 T cell receptor beta chains reported below all come from one sample, sequenced in a study of cytomegalovirus exposure and HLA in healthy donors. The PCR made use of 60 Vbeta and 13 Jbeta primers. Sequenced by immunoSEQ multiplex PCR; TCRdb stores in-frame clones only, minus some. The sample lists 130,000 to 150,000 clones; roughly 76% were seen once. Specimen: PBMCs. The receptors derive from a man between 18 and 35 years old in good health and CMV-seronegative.

The gene calls are TRBV27 and TRBJ1-2; the D is unclear. V was clipped by 6 bases and J by 3 bases, with 8 bases between them. The germline V gene encodes CDR1 MNHEY and CDR2 SMNVEV (reference sequence). The CDR3 sequence is 12 residues long. This CDR3 is CASRGSYYGYTF. CDR3 in DNA: TGTGCCAGCAGGGGGAGCTACTATGGCTACACCTTC.

The sample holds one count of this clone. V and J are TRBV18 and TRBJ2-6; 8 bases map to TRBD1. This CDR3 has 17 residues. V lost 6 bases, J lost 0 bases, and 7 bases stayed unmatched. Germline assignment: CDR1 KGHSH and CDR2 LQKENI. In DNA form, the CDR3 reads TGTGCCAGCTCGCCGGGACAGGTCAGCTCTGGGGCCAACGTCCTGACTTTC. Amino acid sequence: CASSPGQVSSGANVLTF.

The chain carries TRBV5-1 and TRBJ2-3; TRBD2 agrees at 12 bases. This CDR3 contains 17 residues. Trimming at V came to 1 base and at J to 7 bases, leaving 10 bases not matched to a gene. CDR1 and CDR2 (germline): SGHRS, YFSETQ. CDR3 loop: CASSLISSGGAFNTQYF. CDR3 nucleotide sequence: TGCGCCAGCAGCTTGATTTCTAGCGGGGGGGCCTTCAATACGCAGTATTTT.

This chain joins TRBV25-1 and TRBJ2-3, with TRBD2 as a possible D gene (7 bases). Trimming stripped 0 bases from V and 6 bases from J, with 16 bases between. The CDR3 totals 16 residues. The germline V gene has CDR1 MGHDK and CDR2 SYGVNS. For the CDR3, the DNA is TGTGCCAGCAGTGAATACGGGGGGCAGGGTTTGGATACGCAGTATTTT. Encoded protein: CASSEYGGQGLDTQYF.

This clone is a singleton in its sample. The V gene is TRBV27, the J gene TRBJ2-7; 9 bases match TRBD2. This CDR3 contains 15 residues. Germline trimming cut 1 base from V and 3 bases from J; bases unmatched to any gene: 4. Germline values: CDR1 MNHEY, CDR2 SMNVEV (reference sequence). CDR3 residues: CASSLYLAGSYEQYF. The CDR3 DNA reads TGTGCCAGCAGTTTATACCTAGCGGGGAGCTACGAGCAGTACTTC.

The chain employs TRBV2 and TRBJ1-5; TRBD1 matches at 9 bases. Trimming at V came to 7 bases and at J to 5 bases, leaving 6 bases not matched to a gene. The CDR3 is 14 amino acids. Germline V lookup: CDR1 SNHLY, CDR2 FYNNEI. CDR3 region: CASKDRGRDQPQHF. Written as DNA, the CDR3 is TGTGCCAGCAAGGACAGGGGAAGGGATCAGCCCCAGCATTTT.

The chain employs TRBV19 and TRBJ1-2; 9 positions agree with TRBD1. The CDR3 runs 14 residues. CDR1 and CDR2 from the germline V gene are LNHDA and SQIVND (reference sequence). The junction had 6 bases not matched to a gene; V was cut back by 5 bases and J by 5 bases. The CDR3 is CASSRQGGGYGYTF. DNA of the CDR3: TGTGCCAGTAGTCGACAGGGGGGAGGGTATGGCTACACCTTC.

The chain uses TRBV7-2 and TRBJ1-5, with 8 bases that match TRBD1. The CDR3 is 16 residues long. The junction had 12 bases not matched to a gene; V was cut back by 5 bases and J by 6 bases. The V gene's germline CDR1 is SGHTA and CDR2 FQGNSA. The CDR3 here is CASSPPGGRAGQPQHF. The CDR3 DNA follows: TGTGCCAGCAGCCCCCCAGGGGGCCGGGCGGGTCAGCCCCAGCATTTT.

This chain joins TRBV5-1 and TRBJ1-1; possible D gene TRBD1, 6 bases. Germline-derived CDR1 and CDR2 are SGHRS and YFSETQ. V lost 5 bases and J lost 2, with 10 bases in between. CDR3 length: 13 residues. The CDR3 is CASSEGVNTEAFF. The CDR3 DNA is TGCGCCAGCAGTGAGGGGGTTAACACTGAAGCTTTCTTT. Filled out from reference TRBV5-1 and TRBJ1-1, the complete variable domain reads KAGVTQTPRYLIKTRGQQVTLSCSPISGHRSVSWYQQTPGQGLQFLFEYFSETQRNKGNFPGRFSGRQFSNSRSEMNVSTLELGDSALYLCASSEGVNTEAFFGQGTRLTVV.

The J gene is TRBJ2-2, the V gene TRBV28, with a tentative D call TRBD2 (6 bases). The germline gives CDR1 MDHEN, CDR2 SYDVKM. This CDR3 contains 17 residues. V was cut by 5 bases and J by 6 bases, with 22 bases left in between. CDR3 sequence: CASSGIGGRRGPGELFF. The CDR3 DNA follows: TGTGCCAGCAGTGGCATTGGGGGGAGGCGCGGCCCCGGGGAGCTGTTTTTT.

The V call is TRBV11-3, the J call TRBJ2-7; D is perhaps TRBD2 (5 bases). The length of the CDR3 is 15 residues. V was pared by 5 bases and J by 0 bases, with 14 bases between. Germline V gene sequence: CDR1 SGHNT, CDR2 YENEEA. The CDR3: CASSAGRGSSYEQYF. In DNA, the CDR3 is TGTGCCAGCAGCGCTGGGAGAGGCAGCTCCTACGAGCAGTACTTC.

The chain joins TRBV6-5 to TRBJ1-2; TRBD1 matches at 7 bases. The junction had 8 bases not matched to a gene; V was cut back by 2 bases and J by 2 bases. The CDR3 consists of 16 residues. Per germline, CDR1 MNHEY and CDR2 SVGAGI. DNA of the CDR3: TGTGCCAGCAGTTACCGGCATCGACAGGGAAACTATGGCTACACCTTC. Encoded protein: CASSYRHRQGNYGYTF.

V gene TRBV6-5 combines with J gene TRBJ1-3, with TRBD1 matching over 9 bases. This CDR3 has 15 amino acids. V dropped 1 base and J dropped 4; count of bases not matched to a gene: 2. The germline CDR1 and CDR2 sequences are MNHEY and SVGAGI. The CDR3 protein is CASSYFGQGGNTIYF. The CDR3, as DNA: TGTGCCAGCAGTTACTTCGGACAGGGGGGAAACACCATATATTTT.

The V call is TRBV2, the J call TRBJ2-3, with D possibly being TRBD2 (5 bases). The V end lost 8 bases, the J end lost 3 bases, and 15 bases lay between the germline ends. CDR3 length equals 14 residues. Looked up from germline, CDR1 is SNHLY and CDR2 is FYNNEI. The CDR3 coding sequence is TGTGCCAGCGCCGGCGGGCGGAAGACAGATACGCAGTATTTT. Amino acids: CASAGGRKTDTQYF.

The genes are TRBV28 and TRBJ2-6; 9 bases match TRBD1. The germline gives CDR1 MDHEN, CDR2 SYDVKM. The CDR3 consists of 18 residues. The V gene end was trimmed by 4 bases and the J gene end by 2 bases; junction bases not matched to a gene: 9. The CDR3 spells CASSSPGTGQPGANVLTF. Here the CDR3 DNA reads TGTGCCAGCAGTTCCCCCGGGACAGGGCAGCCTGGGGCCAACGTCCTGACTTTC.

This chain uses TRBV5-1 with TRBJ2-7; 7 bases agree with TRBD1. Trimming at V came to 0 bases and at J to 2 bases, leaving 2 bases not matched to a gene. Germline CDR1 and CDR2: SGHRS and YFSETQ. The CDR3 covers 14 residues. CDR3 nucleotides: TGCGCCAGCAGCTTGGGACAGGGTCCCTACGAGCAGTACTTC. Translation gives CASSLGQGPYEQYF.

V is TRBV5-1 and J is TRBJ1-2; TRBD1 aligns across 11 bases. The CDR3 sequence is 14 residues long. Trimming cost V 4 bases and J 6 bases; bases outside gene matches: 5. CDR1 is SGHRS and CDR2 is YFSETQ in the germline V gene. The CDR3 region is CASSTGQGADGYTF. In DNA, the CDR3 is TGCGCCAGCAGCACCGGACAGGGGGCGGATGGCTACACCTTC.